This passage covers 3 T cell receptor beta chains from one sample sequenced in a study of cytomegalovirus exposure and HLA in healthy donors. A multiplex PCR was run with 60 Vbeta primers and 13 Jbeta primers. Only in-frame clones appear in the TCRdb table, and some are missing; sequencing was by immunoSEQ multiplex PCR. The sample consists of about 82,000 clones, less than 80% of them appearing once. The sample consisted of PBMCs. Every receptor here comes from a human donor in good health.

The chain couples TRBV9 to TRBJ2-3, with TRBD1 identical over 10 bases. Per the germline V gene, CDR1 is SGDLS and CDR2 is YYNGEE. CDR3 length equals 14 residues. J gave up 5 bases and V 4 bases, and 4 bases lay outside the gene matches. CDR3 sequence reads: CASSFGQGVDTQYF. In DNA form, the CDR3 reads TGTGCCAGCAGCTTTGGACAGGGGGTAGATACGCAGTATTTT.

The CDR3 DNA reads as TGTGCCAGCAGCTTAGCGAAGGCAGGATCACTCGTCTCTGGAAACACCATATATTTT. Amino acid sequence: CASSLAKAGSLVSGNTIYF. The chain is built from TRBV7-8 and TRBJ1-3; unclear D gene. This CDR3 has 19 amino acids. V gave up 0 bases and J gave up 0 bases, with 18 bases separating them. Looked up from germline, CDR1 is SGHVS and CDR2 is FQNEAQ.

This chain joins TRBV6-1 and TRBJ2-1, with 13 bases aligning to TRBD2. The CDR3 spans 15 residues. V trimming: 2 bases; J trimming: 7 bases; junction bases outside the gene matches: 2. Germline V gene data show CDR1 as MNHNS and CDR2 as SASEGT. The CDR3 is CASSEMGLAGNEQFF. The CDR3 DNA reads TGTGCCAGCAGTGAAATGGGACTAGCGGGAAATGAGCAGTTCTTC.